A selection of T cell receptor beta chains follows, all from one sample in a study of cytomegalovirus exposure and HLA in healthy donors. Profiling relied on immunoSEQ multiplex PCR, and the TCRdb table lists in-frame clones only, not all of them. The data contain under 200,000 clones, 82% of them singletons. The sample taken for sequencing was PBMCs. Receptor source: a woman between 18 and 29 years old in good health and CMV-seronegative. The CDR3 runs from the conserved cysteine through the conserved F or W. The D gene is left open where the match is weak. Some rows have no size entry. The others give once, few or many, or a class for an expanded clone.

cdr3_aa	cdr3_nt	d_call	v_call	j_call	clone_size
CASSLGRGRPDTQYF	TGTGCCAGCAGTTTAGGCAGGGGGCGACCGGATACGCAGTATTTT	TRBD1	TRBV27	TRBJ2-3	-
CASSLGASGAETQYF	TGCGCCAGCAGCTTGGGGGCTAGCGGGGCAGAGACCCAGTACTTC	TRBD2	TRBV5-1	TRBJ2-5	-
CASSGGAGVDGYTF	TGTGCCAGCAGTGGGGGGGCAGGGGTGGATGGCTACACCTTC	-	TRBV28	TRBJ1-2	-
CASSDLRQASYEQYF	TGTGCCAGCAGTGATCTCCGGCAGGCTTCCTACGAGCAGTACTTC	-	TRBV2	TRBJ2-7	-
CASSLSTRGNEQYF	TGTGCCAGCAGCTTAAGTACACGGGGAAACGAGCAGTACTTC	-	TRBV11-2	TRBJ2-7	-
CASSDDGYYGYTF	TGTGCCAGCAGCGACGACGGGTACTATGGCTACACCTTC	-	TRBV9	TRBJ1-2	-
CASSEGAGLAQETQYF	TGTGCCAGCAGTGAGGGCGCAGGTTTAGCCCAAGAGACCCAGTACTTC	-	TRBV27	TRBJ2-5	-
CSARASLGYTF	TGCAGTGCTAGAGCCTCTTTAGGCTACACCTTC	-	TRBV20-1	TRBJ1-2	-
CASSRDRGPGNTIYF	TGTGCCAGTAGTAGGGACAGGGGGCCCGGAAACACCATATATTTT	TRBD1	TRBV19	TRBJ1-3	-
CAWTSGAINTGELFF	TGTGCCTGGACTAGCGGAGCAATCAACACCGGGGAGCTGTTTTTT	TRBD2	TRBV30	TRBJ2-2	-
CASSPTGTSNYGYTF	TGTGCCAGCAGTCCGACAGGGACATCTAACTATGGCTACACCTTC	TRBD1	TRBV6-5	TRBJ1-2	once
CASDPGGRIGYTF	TGTGCCAGCGACCCGGGAGGCCGTATTGGCTACACCTTC	-	TRBV2	TRBJ1-2	once
CASWALGGEETQYF	TGTGCCAGCTGGGCTTTAGGGGGGGAAGAGACCCAGTACTTC	-	TRBV6-1	TRBJ2-5	few
CASSEEVSGGNTGELFF	TGTGCCAGCAGTGAAGAGGTGTCAGGGGGAAACACCGGGGAGCTGTTTTTT	TRBD1	TRBV2	TRBJ2-2	-
CASTFQSSGRANEQFF	TGTGCCAGCACCTTCCAGTCTAGCGGGAGGGCCAATGAGCAGTTCTTC	TRBD2	TRBV11-2	TRBJ2-1	-
CASSYPGAQETQYF	TGTGCCAGCAGTTACCCCGGAGCACAAGAGACCCAGTACTTC	-	TRBV6-5	TRBJ2-5	-
CASILGGETQYF	TGTGCCAGCATACTAGGGGGAGAGACCCAGTACTTC	-	TRBV6-1	TRBJ2-5	-
CASSRDYYNEQFF	TGTGCCAGCAGCCGGGACTATTACAATGAGCAGTTCTTC	TRBD2	TRBV5-8	TRBJ2-1	-
CASREEAGGPNEQFF	TGTGCCAGTAGGGAAGAAGCGGGAGGGCCGAATGAGCAGTTCTTC	TRBD2	TRBV19	TRBJ2-1	-
CASSLGGSHYEQYF	TGTGCCAGCAGCTTAGGCGGGTCACACTACGAGCAGTACTTC	-	TRBV11-1	TRBJ2-7	-
CASSPAALGHGYTF	TGTGCCAGCAGTCCGGCCGCCTTGGGGCATGGCTACACCTTC	-	TRBV6-4	TRBJ1-2	-
CASSQSGNTEAFF	TGCGCCAGCAGCCAGTCAGGGAACACTGAAGCTTTCTTT	-	TRBV4-1	TRBJ1-1	-
CASRMTSSEAFF	TGTGCCAGCAGAATGACAAGCAGCGAAGCTTTCTTT	-	TRBV27	TRBJ1-1	-
CASSIDRVDETQYF	TGCGCCAGCAGCATCGACAGGGTGGACGAGACCCAGTACTTC	TRBD1	TRBV5-1	TRBJ2-5	-
CASSTTDTGELFF	TGTGCCAGCTCAACGACAGACACCGGGGAGCTGTTTTTT	-	TRBV18	TRBJ2-2	-
CASSQETAASGNTIYF	TGCGCCAGCAGCCAAGAAACTGCCGCCTCTGGAAACACCATATATTTT	-	TRBV4-1	TRBJ1-3	-
CASSNRDRGLEEQYF	TGCGCCAGCAGTAACCGGGACAGGGGGCTAGAGGAGCAGTACTTC	TRBD1	TRBV5-1	TRBJ2-7	-
CASSHLNTEAFF	TGTGCCAGCAGTCATTTGAACACTGAAGCTTTCTTT	-	TRBV6-6	TRBJ1-1	few
CAISLREMGPQHF	TGTGCCATCAGCCTCCGGGAAATGGGACCCCAGCATTTT	-	TRBV10-3	TRBJ1-5	-
CASRISGTVHNEQFF	TGCGCCAGCAGGATTTCTGGGACAGTTCACAATGAGCAGTTCTTC	TRBD1	TRBV5-1	TRBJ2-1	-
CASSLVGGVGDSPLHF	TGTGCCAGCAGCTTGGTAGGGGGTGTTGGTGATTCACCCCTCCACTTT	-	TRBV5-4	TRBJ1-6	-
CARELSPLYNQETQYF	TGTGCCAGGGAGTTATCGCCTCTTTACAACCAAGAGACCCAGTACTTC	-	TRBV21-1	TRBJ2-5	-
CASSEGQNYGYTF	TGTGCCAGCAGTGAGGGACAGAACTATGGCTACACCTTC	TRBD1	TRBV2	TRBJ1-2	-
CASRPRGTDTQYF	TGTGCCAGCAGACCCCGGGGCACAGATACGCAGTATTTT	-	TRBV7-9	TRBJ2-3	-
CASSEDSGLGYTQYF	TGTGCCAGCAGTGAGGATAGCGGACTAGGATATACGCAGTATTTT	TRBD2	TRBV2	TRBJ2-3	-
CASSITLPSRDEQYF	TGTGCCAGTAGTATCACCCTTCCGTCCCGGGACGAGCAGTACTTC	-	TRBV19	TRBJ2-7	-
CASSYSHKNTEAFF	TGTGCCAGCAGTTACTCCCACAAGAACACTGAAGCTTTCTTT	-	TRBV6-5	TRBJ1-1	-
CASSSLTDTQYF	TGTGCCAGCAGTTCCCTGACAGATACGCAGTATTTT	-	TRBV28	TRBJ2-3	-
CASTSTGGNTEAFF	TGTGCCAGCACTAGTACAGGCGGGAACACTGAAGCTTTCTTT	-	TRBV6-5	TRBJ1-1	few
CASSPNPGTLNQPQHF	TGCGCCAGCAGCCCAAACCCCGGGACTTTAAATCAGCCCCAGCATTTT	-	TRBV5-1	TRBJ1-5	-
CASSPHAGSNYGYTF	TGTGCCAGCAGTCCCCACGCGGGGAGCAACTATGGCTACACCTTC	-	TRBV27	TRBJ1-2	-
CASSLGSRASGYTF	TGCGCCAGCAGCCTGGGATCCAGGGCGAGTGGCTACACCTTC	-	TRBV5-1	TRBJ1-2	-
CASSLTGVGETQYF	TGTGCCAGCAGTTTGACAGGGGTTGGTGAGACCCAGTACTTC	TRBD1	TRBV27	TRBJ2-5	-
CASSPWTGVYNEQFF	TGTGCCAGCTCACCGTGGACAGGAGTCTACAATGAGCAGTTCTTC	TRBD1	TRBV18	TRBJ2-1	-
CATSRGWGRWGQVQETQYF	TGTGCCACCAGCAGAGGCTGGGGCCGATGGGGACAGGTACAAGAGACCCAGTACTTC	TRBD1	TRBV15	TRBJ2-5	-
CASSSIGETELFF	TGCGCCAGCAGCTCGATAGGAGAAACCGAGCTGTTTTTT	-	TRBV5-1	TRBJ2-2	few
CASTPPTGGILNTEAFF	TGTGCCAGCACCCCGCCGACAGGGGGTATCCTGAACACTGAAGCTTTCTTT	TRBD1	TRBV7-2	TRBJ1-1	-
CASSLLTVNTEAFF	TGTGCCAGCAGCTTGTTAACGGTGAACACTGAAGCTTTCTTT	-	TRBV11-2	TRBJ1-1	-